The clone carrying this T cell receptor beta chain appeared a few times. The data were produced by immunoSEQ multiplex PCR, yet TCRdb's version contains in-frame clones alone and is incomplete. The table includes 90,000 to 100,000 clones, roughly 90% detected once. This entry comes from a study of T cell responses to AZD1222 COVID-19 vaccine. The CDR3 sequence is 13 residues long. Trimming took 8 bases from V and 8 from J, leaving 18 bases between them. Germline CDR1 SGHAT, CDR2 FQNNGV. The origin of this receptor is an adult who received the AZD1222 COVID-19 vaccine. The V and J genes are TRBV11-2 and TRBJ1-2, with TRBD1 as a possible D gene (5 bases). The specimen comprised peripheral blood, sampled 28 days after the second AZD1222 dose. The CDR3 here is CASGTGTGLGYTF. For the CDR3, the DNA is TGTGCCAGCGGGACGGGTACGGGTTTGGGCTACACCTTC.